What follows are 27 T cell receptor beta chains derived from one specimen sequenced in a study of CD8 T cells in Susac syndrome. RNA amounts of 0.5 to 1 ug underwent reverse transcription with random hexamers. TCRdb called the immunoSEQ multiplex PCR reads again in MiXCR, with one record for every CDR3 protein. The data contain some 190,000 distinct CDR3 sequences, just under 95% of them singletons. Source material: CD4+ T cells from PBMCs. Source of these receptors: a human donor in good health.

This clonotype was seen once. The J gene is TRBJ2-1, the V gene TRBV5-4; D is unresolved. The length of the CDR3 is 15 residues. Trimming left V 0 bases short and J 7 bases short, with 14 bases between. Germline CDR1 reads SGHNT; CDR2 reads YYREEE (reference sequence). Here the CDR3 reads CASSLDPIKVNEQFF. The CDR3 coding sequence is TGTGCCAGCAGCTTGGACCCCATCAAAGTTAATGAGCAGTTCTTC.

V and J are TRBV20-1 and TRBJ2-1, with 8 bases that match TRBD2. Looked up from germline, CDR1 is DFQATT and CDR2 is SNEGSKA (reference sequence). The CDR3 has 13 residues. The CDR3, as DNA: TGCAGGGCAGCGGGAGTGAGGCACAATGAGCAGTTCTTC. It specifies CRAAGVRHNEQFF.

The V gene is TRBV7-9, the J gene TRBJ2-3, with D tentatively TRBD2 (6 bases). The CDR3 is 16 residues long. The V gene lost 5 bases and the J gene lost 1 base, with 16 bases spanning the gap. Germline assignment: CDR1 SEHNR and CDR2 FQNEAQ (reference sequence). CDR3 DNA: TGTGCCAGCAGCCTCCTTGGCGGGGCGGGCACAGATACGCAGTATTTT. As protein: CASSLLGGAGTDTQYF.

The chain employs TRBV24-1 and TRBJ2-5; D is uncertain. V lost 4 bases to trimming and J lost 4 bases, with 21 bases between them. Germline V lookup: CDR1 KGHDR, CDR2 SFDVKD. The CDR3 extends over 17 amino acids. The CDR3 nucleotides read TGTGCCACCAGTGAGGTGAGGTCCGACCCGGTAGGAGAGACCCAGTACTTC. This translates into CATSEVRSDPVGETQYF.

The CDR3 DNA is TGTGCCAGCAGCTTGGGTAGCGGGATTGCAGATACGCAGTATTTT. Amino acid sequence: CASSLGSGIADTQYF. The chain uses TRBV7-2 and TRBJ2-3; 8 positions match TRBD2. The CDR3 spans 15 residues. Trimming at V came to 3 bases and at J to 4 bases, leaving 6 bases not matched to a gene. Germline assignment: CDR1 SGHTA and CDR2 FQGNSA.

The chain links TRBV25-1 to TRBJ2-7; 11 bases agree with TRBD2. V lost 6 bases and J lost 2; bases outside the gene matches: 6. Germline V gives CDR1 MGHDK, CDR2 SYGVNS. The CDR3 is made up of 15 amino acids. CDR3: CASSTTSGAAYEQYF. The CDR3 coding sequence is TGTGCCAGCAGCACGACTAGCGGGGCCGCCTACGAGCAGTACTTC.

This chain connects TRBV19 to TRBJ2-7, with D possibly matching TRBD2 (6 bases). This CDR3 has 11 amino acids. Trimming cost V 3 bases and J 6 bases, with 6 bases left between them. From germline, CDR1 is LNHDA and CDR2 SQIVND (reference sequence). This CDR3 reads CASSMGLEQYF. CDR3 DNA sequence: TGTGCCAGTAGTATGGGACTCGAGCAGTACTTC.

This sequence joins TRBV29-1 and TRBJ2-3; a possible D gene is TRBD2 (5 bases). The CDR3 is 14 amino acids. Per germline, CDR1 SQVTM and CDR2 ANQGSEA. The ends were cut back, 3 bases at V and 4 bases at J, with 14 bases in the middle. CDR3 loop: CSVEYNGVSDTQYF. CDR3 DNA sequence: TGCAGCGTTGAGTATAACGGGGTATCAGATACGCAGTATTTT.

The chain combines TRBV20-1 with TRBJ2-1; 8 nucleotides match TRBD2. Germline CDR1 is DFQATT and CDR2 is SNEGSKA (reference sequence). With 3 bases clipped from V and 6 bases from J, the junction kept 13 bases outside the gene matches. The CDR3 has 16 amino acids. The DNA of the CDR3 is TGCAGTGCTAGGGCACGGGGGGGGAGTTGGGGCAATGAGCAGTTCTTC. This codes for CSARARGGSWGNEQFF.

The chain carries TRBV20-1 and TRBJ2-7; 9 bases line up with TRBD1. This CDR3 is built from 13 residues. The germline V gene has CDR1 DFQATT and CDR2 SNEGSKA (reference sequence). The V segment lost 5 bases and the J segment 5 bases; nucleotides outside the gene matches: 7. The DNA of the CDR3 is TGCAGTGCTCTACAGGGGGCAATCGACGAGCAGTACTTC. This codes for CSALQGAIDEQYF.

V and J are TRBV6-1 and TRBJ2-3, with D possibly matching TRBD2 (6 bases). Germline values: CDR1 MNHNS, CDR2 SASEGT. The length of the CDR3 is 13 residues. V dropped 7 bases and J dropped 4 bases, with 12 bases sitting between them. CDR3 residues: CASTLTSADTQYF. For the CDR3, the DNA is TGTGCCAGCACCCTGACTAGTGCAGATACGCAGTATTTT.

The CDR3 nucleotides read TGTGCCAGCAGCCCCCGGGTCTTAGACCGGCCAGATACGCAGTATTTT. Encoded protein: CASSPRVLDRPDTQYF. The chain uses TRBV7-9 and TRBJ2-3; no clear D gene. Trimming removed 5 bases from V and 4 bases from J, with 19 bases in between. This CDR3 comprises 16 residues. Germline V gene sequence: CDR1 SEHNR, CDR2 FQNEAQ (reference sequence).

The rearrangement links TRBV27 to TRBJ1-1; the D is unclear. Trimming shortened V by 5 bases and J by 1 base, and 8 bases separated the two germline ends. This CDR3 has 13 residues. Per the germline V gene, CDR1 is MNHEY and CDR2 is SMNVEV (reference sequence). In DNA form, the CDR3 reads TGTGCCAGCAGTATAACAAGGAACACTGAAGCTTTCTTT. It encodes CASSITRNTEAFF.

This chain links TRBV5-1 with TRBJ2-4; 7 bases match TRBD2. The CDR3 consists of 15 residues. Per the germline V gene, CDR1 is SGHRS and CDR2 is YFSETQ. V was clipped by 0 bases and J by 5 bases; unmatched bases: 5. The CDR3 spells CASSLAAGEQNIQYF. The CDR3 coding sequence is TGCGCCAGCAGCTTGGCGGCGGGGGAACAAAACATTCAGTACTTC.

The rearrangement links TRBV12-3 or TRBV12-4 to TRBJ2-3; tentatively, D is TRBD2 (6 bases). The CDR3 has 11 amino acids. V was clipped by 3 bases and J by 13 bases, with 11 bases between them. The DNA for the CDR3 is TGTGCCAGCAGTTTGCGGGGCTCGGAGTATTTT. Translation: CASSLRGSEYF.

J is TRBJ2-1 and V is TRBV27, with 7 nucleotides matching TRBD2. The germline V gene has CDR1 MNHEY and CDR2 SMNVEV (reference sequence). V lost 5 bases to trimming and J lost 6 bases; unmatched junction nucleotides: 13. This CDR3 spans 16 amino acids. The CDR3 sequence is CASSRGGGRVLNEQFF. CDR3 DNA: TGTGCCAGCAGTCGCGGAGGTGGGAGGGTCCTCAATGAGCAGTTCTTC.

J is TRBJ1-1 and V is TRBV19, with D perhaps TRBD1 (5 bases). This CDR3 is 13 amino acids long. V gave up 5 bases and J gave up 5 bases, with 12 bases separating them. Per germline, CDR1 LNHDA and CDR2 SQIVND (reference sequence). The CDR3 region is CASSGRRGTEAFF. CDR3 in DNA: TGTGCCAGTAGTGGACGGCGGGGGACTGAAGCTTTCTTT.

V usage is TRBV30 and J usage is TRBJ2-2, with D possibly TRBD2 on 5 matching bases. Germline V gives CDR1 GTSNPN, CDR2 SVGIG (reference sequence). The V gene lost 3 bases and the J gene lost 2 bases, with 10 bases spanning the gap. This CDR3 region has 14 residues. Here the CDR3 reads CAWSLGSNTGELFF. In DNA form, the CDR3 reads TGTGCCTGGAGCTTAGGGAGTAACACCGGGGAGCTGTTTTTT.

The rearrangement joins TRBV20-1 to TRBJ2-5, with D hard to call. The CDR3 runs 14 residues. Trimming cost V 3 bases and J 5 bases, with 16 bases left between them. From germline, CDR1 is DFQATT and CDR2 SNEGSKA (reference sequence). In DNA, the CDR3 is TGCAGTGCTAGTGTGTCAGAAGGTGGGGAGACCCAGTACTTC. The encoded protein is CSASVSEGGETQYF.

The gene calls are TRBV7-8 and TRBJ2-3, with 7 positions matching TRBD1. The CDR3 is made up of 17 amino acids. Germline V gives CDR1 SGHVS, CDR2 FQNEAQ. The J segment lost 0 bases and the V segment lost 2 bases, leaving 8 bases of the junction unmatched. The DNA of the CDR3 is TGTGCCAGCAGCTTACTTCCGGTGACAGGGAGCACAGATACGCAGTATTTT. This encodes CASSLLPVTGSTDTQYF. Combining the CDR3 with reference TRBV7-8 and TRBJ2-3 gives the whole variable domain GAGVSQSPRYKVAKRGQDVALRCDPISGHVSLFWYQQALGQGPEFLTYFQNEAQLDKSGLPSDRFFAERPEGSVSTLKIQRTQQEDSAVYLCASSLLPVTGSTDTQYFGPGTRLTVL.

V usage is TRBV12-3 or TRBV12-4 and J usage is TRBJ1-1; the D is unclear. V was clipped by 8 bases and J by 3 bases, with 10 bases between them. The CDR3 runs 12 residues. CDR3 nucleotides: TGTGCCAGCGACTTTGCAGACACTGAAGCTTTCTTT. Residues: CASDFADTEAFF.

V is TRBV7-9 and J is TRBJ2-5, with 8 bases fitting TRBD2. The V gene's germline CDR1 is SEHNR and CDR2 FQNEAQ (reference sequence). Trimming took 5 bases from V and 3 from J; bases not matched to a gene: 5. The CDR3 runs 14 residues. The DNA for the CDR3 is TGTGCCAGCAGCCCCTGGACTAGCAAAGAGACCCAGTACTTC. It is translated as CASSPWTSKETQYF.

This clonotype occurred a few times. V gene TRBV29-1 combines with J gene TRBJ1-1; D not certain. Trimming pared 5 bases from V and 0 bases from J, leaving 7 bases between. CDR1 is SQVTM, CDR2 ANQGSEA, per germline. The CDR3 has 12 amino acids. The CDR3 coding sequence is TGCAGCGTTTTTTCCATGAACACTGAAGCTTTCTTT. It yields the protein CSVFSMNTEAFF. The whole variable domain, remainder taken from reference TRBV29-1 and TRBJ1-1, is SAVISQKPSRDICQRGTSLTIQCQVDSQVTMMFWYRQQPGQSLTLIATANQGSEATYESGFVIDKFPISRPNLTFSTLTVSNMSPEDSSIYLCSVFSMNTEAFFGQGTRLTVV.

This rearrangement joins TRBV12-3 or TRBV12-4 to TRBJ2-1; TRBD1 might be the D (8 bases). CDR3 length: 15 residues. V gave up 3 bases and J gave up 9 bases, with 18 bases separating them. The CDR3 DNA follows: TGTGCCAGCAGTTTCAGGGGGCTAGCGGCCCCTGAGCAGTTCTTC. Its translation: CASSFRGLAAPEQFF.

The V call is TRBV24-1, the J call TRBJ1-2; D call uncertain. Germline CDR1 is KGHDR and CDR2 is SFDVKD. Trimming stripped 4 bases from V and 1 base from J, with 12 bases between. The CDR3 length is 15 residues. CDR3 sequence reads: CATSEGTGLNYGYTF. DNA for the CDR3: TGTGCCACCAGTGAGGGAACCGGGCTTAACTATGGCTACACCTTC.

This clonotype has just one count. The J gene is TRBJ2-3, the V gene TRBV4-3; D perhaps matches TRBD2 (6 bases). The V end lost 11 bases, the J end lost 1 base, and 19 bases lay between the germline ends. Germline CDR1 and CDR2: LGHNA and YSLEER. The CDR3 sequence is 15 residues long. The CDR3 region has the DNA TGCGCCCGAGCTGCCGGGAGCGGCCGCACAGATACGCAGTATTTT. Its protein is CARAAGSGRTDTQYF.

The gene calls are TRBV4-3 and TRBJ2-3; 8 nucleotides line up with TRBD2. CDR1 and CDR2 from the germline V gene are LGHNA and YSLEER. There are 17 residues in the CDR3. Unmatched junction bases numbered 7, after V lost 0 bases and J lost 2 bases. The DNA of the CDR3 is TGCGCCAGCAGCCAAGATACTGCGGGAGGCCTCACAGATACGCAGTATTTT. This encodes CASSQDTAGGLTDTQYF.